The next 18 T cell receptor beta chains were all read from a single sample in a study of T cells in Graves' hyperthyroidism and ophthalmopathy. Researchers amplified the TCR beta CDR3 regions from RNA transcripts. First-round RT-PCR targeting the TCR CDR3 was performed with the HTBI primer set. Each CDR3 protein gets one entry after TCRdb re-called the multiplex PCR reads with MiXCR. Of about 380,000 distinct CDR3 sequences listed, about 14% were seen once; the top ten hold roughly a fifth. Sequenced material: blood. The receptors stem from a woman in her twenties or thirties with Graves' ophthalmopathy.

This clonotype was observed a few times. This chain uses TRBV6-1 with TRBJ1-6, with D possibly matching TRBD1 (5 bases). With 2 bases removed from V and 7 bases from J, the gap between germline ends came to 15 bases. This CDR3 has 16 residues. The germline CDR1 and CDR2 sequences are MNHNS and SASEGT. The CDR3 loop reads CASSEPTAGVNSPLHF. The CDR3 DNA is TGTGCCAGCAGTGAACCTACAGCGGGGGTAAATTCACCCCTCCACTTT.

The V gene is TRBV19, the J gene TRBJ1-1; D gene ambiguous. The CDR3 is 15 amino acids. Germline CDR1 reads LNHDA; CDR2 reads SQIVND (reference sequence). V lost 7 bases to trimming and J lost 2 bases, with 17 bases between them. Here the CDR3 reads CASMKLARLNTEAFF. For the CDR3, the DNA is TGTGCCAGTATGAAGTTGGCAAGGCTAAACACTGAAGCTTTCTTT.

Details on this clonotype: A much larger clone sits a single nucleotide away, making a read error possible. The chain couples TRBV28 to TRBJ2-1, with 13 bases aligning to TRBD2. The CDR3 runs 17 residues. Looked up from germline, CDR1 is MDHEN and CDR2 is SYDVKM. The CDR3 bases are TGTGCCGGCAGTTGGACTAGCGGGGGTCGGTCCTACAATGAGCAGTTCTTC. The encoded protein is CAGSWTSGGRSYNEQFF.

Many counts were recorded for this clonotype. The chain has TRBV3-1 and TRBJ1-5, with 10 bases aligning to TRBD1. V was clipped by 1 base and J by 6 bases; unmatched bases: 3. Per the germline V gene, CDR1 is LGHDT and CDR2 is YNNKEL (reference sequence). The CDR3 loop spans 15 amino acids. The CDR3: CASSQGGTGAQPQHF. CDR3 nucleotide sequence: TGTGCCAGCAGCCAAGGGGGGACAGGGGCTCAGCCCCAGCATTTT. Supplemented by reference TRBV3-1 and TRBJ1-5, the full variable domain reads DTAVSQTPKYLVTQMGNDKSIKCEQNLGHDTMYWYKQDSKKFLKIMFSYNNKELIINETVPNRFSPKSPDKAHLNLHINSLELGDSAVYFCASSQGGTGAQPQHFGDGTRLSIL.

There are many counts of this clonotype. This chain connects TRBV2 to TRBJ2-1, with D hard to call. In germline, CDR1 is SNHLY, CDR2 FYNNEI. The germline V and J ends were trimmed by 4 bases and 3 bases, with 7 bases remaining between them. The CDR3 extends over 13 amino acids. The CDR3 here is CASSGRGYNEQFF. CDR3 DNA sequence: TGTGCCAGCAGTGGGAGAGGCTACAATGAGCAGTTCTTC.

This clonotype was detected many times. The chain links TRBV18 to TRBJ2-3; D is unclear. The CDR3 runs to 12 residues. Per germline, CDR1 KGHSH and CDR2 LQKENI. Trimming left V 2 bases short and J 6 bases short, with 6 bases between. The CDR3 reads CASSPAPDTQYF. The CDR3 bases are TGTGCCAGCTCACCAGCGCCGGATACGCAGTATTTT.

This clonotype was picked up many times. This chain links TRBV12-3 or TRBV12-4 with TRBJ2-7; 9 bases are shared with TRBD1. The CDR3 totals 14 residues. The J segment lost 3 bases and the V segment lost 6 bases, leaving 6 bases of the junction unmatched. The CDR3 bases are TGTGCCAGCAGGCCGCGACAGGGGGGCTACGAGCAGTACTTC. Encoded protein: CASRPRQGGYEQYF.

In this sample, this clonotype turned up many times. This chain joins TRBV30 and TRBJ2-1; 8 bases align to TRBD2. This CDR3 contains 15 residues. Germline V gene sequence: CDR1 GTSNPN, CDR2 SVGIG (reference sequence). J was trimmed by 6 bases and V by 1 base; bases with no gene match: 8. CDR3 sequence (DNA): TGTGCCTGGAGTGCCGGGAGGGGGGGCGGCAATGAGCAGTTCTTC. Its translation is CAWSAGRGGGNEQFF.

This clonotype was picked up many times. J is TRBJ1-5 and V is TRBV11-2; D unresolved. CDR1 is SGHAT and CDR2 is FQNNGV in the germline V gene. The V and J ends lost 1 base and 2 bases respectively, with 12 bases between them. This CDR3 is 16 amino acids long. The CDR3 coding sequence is TGTGCCAGCAGCTTAGGGCCGGGTTTCGGCAATCAGCCCCAGCATTTT. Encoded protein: CASSLGPGFGNQPQHF.

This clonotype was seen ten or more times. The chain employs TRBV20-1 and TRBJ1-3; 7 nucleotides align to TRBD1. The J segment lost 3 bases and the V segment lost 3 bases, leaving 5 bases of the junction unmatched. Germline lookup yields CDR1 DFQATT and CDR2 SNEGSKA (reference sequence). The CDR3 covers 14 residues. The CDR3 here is CSASLTGRGNTIYF. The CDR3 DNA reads TGCAGTGCTAGCCTGACAGGGCGTGGAAACACCATATATTTT.

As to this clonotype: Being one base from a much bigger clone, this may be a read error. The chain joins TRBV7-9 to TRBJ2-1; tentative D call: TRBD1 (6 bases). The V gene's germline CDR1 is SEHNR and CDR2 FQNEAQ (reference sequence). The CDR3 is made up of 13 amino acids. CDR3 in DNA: TGTGCCAGCAGCTTTATGACAGGTCAAGAGCGGTTCTTC. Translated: CASSFMTGQERFF.

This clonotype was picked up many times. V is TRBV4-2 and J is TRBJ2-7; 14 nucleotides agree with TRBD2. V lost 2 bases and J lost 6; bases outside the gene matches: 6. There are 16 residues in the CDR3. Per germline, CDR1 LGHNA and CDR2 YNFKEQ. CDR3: CASSQNGLAGGLEQYF. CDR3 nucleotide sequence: TGTGCCAGCAGCCAAAACGGACTAGCGGGGGGTCTCGAGCAGTACTTC.

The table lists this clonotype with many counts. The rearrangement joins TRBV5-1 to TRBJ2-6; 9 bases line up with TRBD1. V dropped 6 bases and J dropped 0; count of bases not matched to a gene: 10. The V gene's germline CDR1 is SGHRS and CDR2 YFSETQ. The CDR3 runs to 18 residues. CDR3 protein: CASKGPDRGFSGANVLTF. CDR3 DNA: TGCGCCAGCAAAGGTCCGGACAGGGGTTTCTCTGGGGCCAACGTCCTGACTTTC.

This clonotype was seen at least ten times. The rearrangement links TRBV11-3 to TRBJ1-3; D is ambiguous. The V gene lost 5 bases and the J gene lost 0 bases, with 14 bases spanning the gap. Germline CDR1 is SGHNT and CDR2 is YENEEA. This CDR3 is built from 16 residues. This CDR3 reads CASSPLGMISGNTIYF. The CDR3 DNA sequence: TGTGCCAGCAGCCCCCTAGGCATGATCTCTGGAAACACCATATATTTT.

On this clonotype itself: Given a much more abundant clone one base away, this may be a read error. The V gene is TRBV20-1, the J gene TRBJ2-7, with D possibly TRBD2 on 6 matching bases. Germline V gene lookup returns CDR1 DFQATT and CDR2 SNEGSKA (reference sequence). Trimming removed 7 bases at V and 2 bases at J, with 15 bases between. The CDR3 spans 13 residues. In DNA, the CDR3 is TGCAGTGTATGGCGGGAATACACCTACGAGCAGTACTTC. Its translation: CSVWREYTYEQYF.

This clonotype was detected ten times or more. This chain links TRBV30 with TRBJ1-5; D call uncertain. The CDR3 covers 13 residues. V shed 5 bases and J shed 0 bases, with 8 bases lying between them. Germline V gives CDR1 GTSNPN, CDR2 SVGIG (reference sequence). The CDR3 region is CAWGRISNQPQHF. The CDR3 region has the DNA TGTGCCTGGGGACGGATTAGCAATCAGCCCCAGCATTTT.

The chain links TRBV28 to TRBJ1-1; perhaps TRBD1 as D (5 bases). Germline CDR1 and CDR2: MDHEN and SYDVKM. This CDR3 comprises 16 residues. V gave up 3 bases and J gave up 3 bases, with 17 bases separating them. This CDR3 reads CASSFSGGGVDTEAFF. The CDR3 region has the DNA TGTGCCAGCAGTTTTTCCGGGGGGGGGGTGGACACTGAAGCTTTCTTT.

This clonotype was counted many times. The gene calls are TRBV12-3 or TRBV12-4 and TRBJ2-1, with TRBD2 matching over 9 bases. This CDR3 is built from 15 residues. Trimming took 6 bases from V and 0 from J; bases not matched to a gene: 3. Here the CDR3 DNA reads TGTGCCAGCAGGGGACTAGCCAGCTCCTACAATGAGCAGTTCTTC. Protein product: CASRGLASSYNEQFF.